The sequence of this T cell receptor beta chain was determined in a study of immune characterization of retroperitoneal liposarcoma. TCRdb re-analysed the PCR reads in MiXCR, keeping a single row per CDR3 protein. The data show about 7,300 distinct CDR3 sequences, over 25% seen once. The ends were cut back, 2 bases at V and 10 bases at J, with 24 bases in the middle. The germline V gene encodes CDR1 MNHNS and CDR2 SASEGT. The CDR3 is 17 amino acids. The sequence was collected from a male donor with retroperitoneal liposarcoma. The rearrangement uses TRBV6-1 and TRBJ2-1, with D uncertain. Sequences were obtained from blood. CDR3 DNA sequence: TGTGCCAGCAGTGAAAAGTTCCTTATCTTCAGCTCCTACGAGCAGTTCTTC. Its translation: CASSEKFLIFSSYEQFF.